The rows below give T cell receptor beta chains drawn from one sample of a study of control samples from healthy donors and cancer patients. TCRdb's table, derived via immunoSEQ multiplex PCR, lists solely in-frame clones and lacks some. Of around 110,000 clones detected, around 91% appear once; the ten largest clones hold 1.1%. The sequencing input was PBMCs. Source of these receptors: a woman aged 45-59 years with colorectal cancer. CDR3s include the opening cysteine and the closing phenylalanine or tryptophan. The D gene is left open where the match is weak. The size of a clone is reported for some rows only, either as once, few or many, or as a class for expanded clones.

clone_size	d_call	v_call	j_call	cdr3_aa	cdr3_nt
NA	NA	TRBV30	TRBJ1-6	CAWSAHYNSPLHF	TGTGCCTGGAGTGCGCATTATAATTCACCCCTCCACTTT
NA	NA	TRBV5-6	TRBJ2-2	CASSPMVRANTGELFF	TGTGCCAGCAGCCCCATGGTCAGGGCGAACACCGGGGAGCTGTTTTTT
NA	NA	TRBV10-3	TRBJ2-7	CATRDGQLTYEQYF	TGTGCCACCCGGGACGGACAATTAACCTACGAGCAGTACTTC
NA	NA	TRBV5-1	TRBJ2-2	CASGDLTGSDTGELFF	TGCGCCAGCGGGGATCTCACAGGGTCGGACACCGGGGAGCTGTTTTTT
NA	TRBD1	TRBV5-1	TRBJ2-7	CASSRQGAYEQYF	TGCGCCAGCAGCCGGCAGGGGGCCTACGAGCAGTACTTC
few	NA	TRBV5-8	TRBJ1-3	CASSSDRVPGNTIYF	TGTGCCAGCAGCTCGGACCGGGTCCCTGGAAACACCATATATTTT
NA	TRBD2	TRBV19	TRBJ2-1	CASSISPPGRERRGNEQFF	TGTGCCAGTAGTATAAGCCCCCCGGGGCGGGAGAGAAGGGGAAATGAGCAGTTCTTC
NA	NA	TRBV5-1	TRBJ2-2	CASSLALTGNTGELFF	TGCGCCAGCAGCTTGGCATTGACAGGGAACACCGGGGAGCTGTTTTTT
NA	NA	TRBV10-3	TRBJ1-1	CAISESRQRNTEAFF	TGTGCCATCAGTGAGTCCCGGCAGAGGAACACTGAAGCTTTCTTT
NA	NA	TRBV7-8	TRBJ1-1	CASSLAQGGAEAFF	TGTGCCAGCAGCTTAGCGCAGGGTGGGGCTGAAGCTTTCTTT
NA	NA	TRBV28	TRBJ2-1	CASNVPGAGEQFF	TGTGCCAGCAATGTCCCGGGAGCAGGTGAGCAGTTCTTC
NA	TRBD1	TRBV5-8	TRBJ1-5	CASSMDRTGNSNQPQHF	TGTGCCAGCAGCATGGACAGGACGGGGAATAGCAATCAGCCCCAGCATTTT
NA	NA	TRBV5-1	TRBJ1-1	CASSLSRENTEAFF	TGCGCCAGCAGCCTAAGCCGGGAAAACACTGAAGCTTTCTTT
once	NA	TRBV6-6	TRBJ1-1	CASSYLLRGMNTEAFF	TGTGCCAGCAGTTACCTACTCAGGGGAATGAACACTGAAGCTTTCTTT
NA	NA	TRBV30	TRBJ1-3	CAWTSGGGTVRHTIYF	TGTGCCTGGACCTCCGGGGGAGGGACCGTGAGACACACCATATATTTT
NA	NA	TRBV28	TRBJ2-7	CASSFSTAAAPYEQYF	TGTGCCAGCAGTTTTAGCACTGCGGCGGCCCCATACGAGCAGTACTTC
NA	NA	TRBV28	TRBJ2-2	CASTSSTGELFF	TGTGCCAGCACCTCTAGTACCGGGGAGCTGTTTTTT
NA	NA	TRBV19	TRBJ1-5	CASSIYLAEYSNQPQHF	TGTGCCAGTAGTATATATTTGGCAGAGTATAGCAATCAGCCCCAGCATTTT
NA	NA	TRBV9	TRBJ1-1	CASSVFEQTTEAFF	TGTGCCAGCAGCGTATTTGAACAGACCACTGAAGCTTTCTTT
NA	NA	TRBV2	TRBJ2-5	CASTGEGLQETQYF	TGTGCCAGCACAGGGGAGGGACTCCAAGAGACCCAGTACTTC
NA	NA	TRBV15	TRBJ1-1	CATSPQISTHEAFF	TGTGCCACCAGCCCCCAGATTTCCACCCATGAAGCTTTCTTT
NA	TRBD2	TRBV9	TRBJ2-7	CASSPSGGSGHEQYF	TGTGCCAGCAGCCCTTCGGGAGGGTCGGGGCACGAGCAGTACTTC
NA	NA	TRBV5-1	TRBJ2-4	CASSSQTHADIQYF	TGCGCCAGCAGCTCCCAAACGCATGCGGACATTCAGTACTTC
NA	TRBD1	TRBV7-2	TRBJ1-5	CASSLLDRVHPQHF	TGTGCCAGCAGCTTACTGGACAGGGTACATCCCCAGCATTTT
once	NA	TRBV3-1/TRBV3-2	TRBJ2-7	CASSQDRGPRDEQYF	TGTGCCAGCAGCCAAGACAGGGGACCCCGGGACGAGCAGTACTTC
NA	NA	TRBV9	TRBJ1-6	CASSAAWDSPLHF	TGTGCCAGCAGCGCGGCCTGGGATTCACCCCTCCACTTT
NA	TRBD2	TRBV7-6	TRBJ2-5	CASSHDTGLAETQYF	TGTGCCAGCAGCCATGACACCGGACTAGCGGAGACCCAGTACTTC
NA	TRBD1	TRBV5-6	TRBJ1-1	CASSPPWGAGGVNTEAFF	TGTGCCAGCAGCCCCCCGTGGGGGGCAGGGGGAGTGAACACTGAAGCTTTCTTT
once	TRBD1	TRBV9	TRBJ2-7	CASSSNRGPQQYF	TGTGCCAGCAGCTCAAACAGGGGGCCTCAGCAGTACTTC
NA	NA	TRBV5-4	TRBJ2-2	CASSLYGELFF	TGTGCCAGCAGCTTGTACGGGGAGCTGTTTTTT
NA	NA	TRBV6-2/TRBV6-3	TRBJ2-1	CASSYPGSSYNEQFF	TGTGCCAGCAGTTACCCGGGGAGCTCCTACAATGAGCAGTTCTTC
NA	NA	TRBV28	TRBJ2-5	CASSTSRGLGETQYF	TGTGCCAGCAGTACATCCAGGGGATTAGGAGAGACCCAGTACTTC
NA	NA	TRBV2	TRBJ1-1	CASYSDRNTEAFF	TGTGCCAGCTATAGCGACAGGAACACTGAAGCTTTCTTT